This T cell receptor (beta chain) originates from a study of Ad26.COV2.S vaccination and SARS-CoV-2 variants. Generated by immunoSEQ multiplex PCR, the TCRdb table keeps only in-frame clones and is missing some. This table holds around 300,000 clones, about 88% found once. Treatment in this sample: about 20 received Ad26.COV2.S at low or high dose, single or two shots; about 5 received placebo; per-sample allocation not given. Sampling was performed 63 days after the first vaccine or placebo injection. Wuhan-strain spike was delivered by a replication-incompetent Ad26 vector. CDR1 and CDR2 (germline): MNHEY, SMNVEV (reference sequence). Trimming pared 2 bases from V and 7 bases from J, leaving 15 bases between. The CDR3 totals 15 residues.

This chain connects TRBV27 to TRBJ2-1; D possibly matches TRBD1 or TRBD2 (5 bases each). Sequenced material: peripheral blood, taken in a trial of Ad26.COV2.S vaccine versus placebo. This receptor was taken from a person aged 18-60 years who received the Ad26.COV2.S COVID-19 vaccine or a placebo. The CDR3 nucleotides read TGTGCCAGCAGTTTAGGGACCGGGGCGTTTAATGAGCAGTTCTTC. It specifies CASSLGTGAFNEQFF.